Shown below are 21 T cell receptor beta chains from a single sample sequenced in a study of T cells in Graves' hyperthyroidism and ophthalmopathy. RNA transcripts provided the source from which TCR beta CDR3 regions were amplified. RT-PCR in the first round (using the HTBI primer set) targeted the TCR CDR3. TCRdb itself ran the multiplex PCR reads through MiXCR, one entry per CDR3 protein. The table lists around 700,000 distinct CDR3 sequences, about 19% of them singletons. The sequencing sample was made of blood. These receptors came from a woman aged 45-59 years with Graves' hyperthyroidism that later progressed to Graves' ophthalmopathy.

The chain carries TRBV3-1 and TRBJ2-7, with 7 bases that match TRBD2. Germline V gene sequence: CDR1 LGHDT, CDR2 YNNKEL (reference sequence). Trimming cost V 0 bases and J 3 bases; bases outside gene matches: 8. The CDR3 covers 16 residues. CDR3 amino acids: CASSQDWASGFYEQYF. CDR3 sequence (DNA): TGTGCCAGCAGCCAAGATTGGGCTAGCGGTTTCTACGAGCAGTACTTC.

The chain couples TRBV20-1 to TRBJ1-5; D is perhaps TRBD1 (6 bases). Germline assignment: CDR1 DFQATT and CDR2 SNEGSKA (reference sequence). V lost 0 bases and J lost 2, with 14 bases in between. The CDR3 is 16 amino acids. This chain's CDR3 is CSARDPLGGGNQPQHF. The CDR3 DNA is TGCAGTGCTAGAGATCCTCTAGGGGGGGGCAATCAGCCCCAGCATTTT.

On this clonotype itself: A read error may be the cause here, since a much bigger clone is one base away. As DNA, the CDR3 is TGTGCCGGGGGTCCGGGACCAGCTCACAATGAGCAGTTCTTC. Its protein is CAGGPGPAHNEQFF. The chain joins TRBV2 to TRBJ2-1; D could derive from TRBD1 or TRBD2 (5 bases each). The V end lost 11 bases, the J end lost 5 bases, and 19 bases lay between the germline ends. Germline V gene sequence: CDR1 SNHLY, CDR2 FYNNEI. The CDR3 has 14 residues.

V usage is TRBV12-3 or TRBV12-4 and J usage is TRBJ1-2, with D possibly matching TRBD1 (5 bases). The CDR3 totals 13 residues. Between the trimmed V and J ends, which lost 11 bases and 8 bases, there was a span of 21 bases. This chain's CDR3 is CAGTQGGAGGYTF. The CDR3 coding sequence is TGTGCCGGCACCCAGGGAGGGGCGGGCGGCTACACCTTC.

Many counts were recorded for this clonotype. J is TRBJ1-2 and V is TRBV28; a weak D match, TRBD1 (5 bases). V was cut by 1 base and J by 0 bases, with 9 bases left in between. Looked up from germline, CDR1 is MDHEN and CDR2 is SYDVKM. The CDR3 consists of 15 residues. The CDR3 reads CASSLLGLTNYGYTF. CDR3 sequence (DNA): TGTGCCAGCAGTTTATTGGGGCTCACTAACTATGGCTACACCTTC.

The rearrangement uses TRBV3-1 and TRBJ1-1; no clear D. Germline V gene lookup returns CDR1 LGHDT and CDR2 YNNKEL (reference sequence). This CDR3 is 14 amino acids long. Between the trimmed V and J ends, which lost 1 base and 8 bases, there was a span of 14 bases. CDR3 in DNA: TGTGCCAGCAGCCAAGTTGCAGGTGAATTGGAAGCTTTCTTT. Translating gives CASSQVAGELEAFF.

This clonotype was seen more than once but under ten times. The chain is built from TRBV6-1 and TRBJ1-6; D remains ambiguous. V was pared by 6 bases and J by 14 bases, with 11 bases between. Germline assignment: CDR1 MNHNS and CDR2 SASEGT. This CDR3 has 11 residues. The CDR3 coding sequence is TGTGCCAGCAGAAAGGACTCTGCCCTCCACTTT. Amino acids: CASRKDSALHF.

This clonotype was recorded many times. The chain's CDR3 is CASSFVGLGNNEQFF. The CDR3 DNA reads as TGTGCCAGCAGTTTCGTCGGACTAGGAAACAATGAGCAGTTCTTC. The chain employs TRBV12-3 or TRBV12-4 and TRBJ2-1; 7 bases line up with TRBD2. CDR3 length: 15 residues. The ends lost 3 bases at V and 5 bases at J; junction bases unmatched: 7.

J is TRBJ2-4 and V is TRBV10-2, with 7 bases identical to TRBD2. The CDR3 contains 13 residues. Germline V gene lookup returns CDR1 WSHSY and CDR2 SAAADI. V trimming: 3 bases; J trimming: 10 bases; junction bases outside the gene matches: 6. The CDR3 loop reads CASSDGGGEIQYF. As DNA, the CDR3 is TGCGCCAGCAGTGATGGTGGGGGGGAAATTCAGTACTTC.

The chain links TRBV2 to TRBJ2-1; D is unresolved. Germline CDR1 and CDR2: SNHLY and FYNNEI. The germline V and J ends were trimmed by 7 bases and 2 bases, with 6 bases remaining between them. The CDR3 is 12 amino acids. The CDR3, as DNA: TGTGCCAGCAATGGGGCCTACAATGAGCAGTTCTTC. Translation: CASNGAYNEQFF.

In its sample, this clonotype was seen a few times. This sequence joins TRBV20-1 and TRBJ1-5; D is uncertain. This CDR3 region has 17 residues. With 4 bases removed from V and 1 base from J, the gap between germline ends came to 20 bases. In germline, CDR1 is DFQATT, CDR2 SNEGSKA (reference sequence). CDR3: CSAIHPLKENSNQPQHF. The CDR3 DNA follows: TGCAGTGCTATTCATCCCTTAAAGGAGAACAGCAATCAGCCCCAGCATTTT.

The rearrangement uses TRBV5-6 and TRBJ2-7, with D uncertain. Germline V lookup: CDR1 SGHDT, CDR2 YYEEEE. Trimming shortened V by 4 bases and J by 0 bases, and 11 bases separated the two germline ends. The CDR3 is 14 residues long. The CDR3, as DNA: TGTGCCAGCAGCCGACAACCGATCTCCTACGAGCAGTACTTC. It translates to CASSRQPISYEQYF.

This clonotype was detected only a few times. The rearrangement uses TRBV4-1 and TRBJ2-6; D remains ambiguous. This CDR3 comprises 15 residues. CDR1 is MGHRA, CDR2 YSYEKL, per germline. V was cut by 1 base and J by 0 bases, with 4 bases left in between. The CDR3 DNA is TGCGCCAGCAGCCAAGGGGCCTCTGGGGCCAACGTCCTGACTTTC. Translating gives CASSQGASGANVLTF.

This clonotype showed up just a few times. V is TRBV10-3 and J is TRBJ2-5, with 7 bases identical to TRBD1. In germline, CDR1 is ENHRY, CDR2 SYGVKD. This CDR3 contains 16 residues. J gave up 5 bases and V 6 bases, and 15 bases lay outside the gene matches. The CDR3 region has the DNA TGTGCCATCAGGGGGGCTGGGACAGCTGCAGAGGAGACCCAGTACTTC. This codes for CAIRGAGTAAEETQYF.

In its sample, this clonotype was seen many times. The chain employs TRBV2 and TRBJ2-2; D is unclear. Trimming stripped 1 base from V and 1 base from J, with 4 bases between. The CDR3 length is 14 residues. The germline CDR1 and CDR2 sequences are SNHLY and FYNNEI. CDR3 nucleotide sequence: TGTGCCAGCAGTGAAGTATTGAACACCGGGGAGCTGTTTTTT. Its translation is CASSEVLNTGELFF.

This sequence joins TRBV28 and TRBJ1-2; TRBD1 matches 7 bases. This CDR3 has 16 amino acids. V was clipped by 2 bases and J by 4 bases; unmatched bases: 10. The germline V gene encodes CDR1 MDHEN and CDR2 SYDVKM. The CDR3 here is CASSLPGQAVFYGYTF. The CDR3 DNA is TGTGCCAGCAGTTTACCCGGACAGGCCGTATTCTATGGCTACACCTTC.

This chain joins TRBV28 and TRBJ2-7, with TRBD1 matching 7 bases. The germline gives CDR1 MDHEN, CDR2 SYDVKM. This CDR3 spans 16 amino acids. After removal of 6 bases from V and 8 bases from J, the junction contained 19 bases not matched to a gene. The CDR3 spells CASRTSTGHPRDQQYF. CDR3 in DNA: TGTGCCAGCAGAACTTCGACAGGGCACCCCCGCGACCAGCAGTACTTC.

The chain joins TRBV12-3 or TRBV12-4 to TRBJ1-2; D not certain. V lost 1 base, J lost 2 bases, and 8 bases lay in between. CDR3 length: 14 amino acids. The CDR3 here is CASSLGGKNYGYTF. In DNA, the CDR3 is TGTGCCAGCAGTTTAGGAGGCAAGAACTATGGCTACACCTTC.

This clonotype was counted ten times or more. An end of the junction differs from the germline gene, which may be a read error. The chain carries TRBV5-1 and TRBJ2-5; D unresolved. In germline, CDR1 is SGHRS, CDR2 YFSETQ. This CDR3 spans 11 amino acids. DNA for the CDR3: TGTGCCAGCAGCTTGAAAGAGACCCAGTACTTC. It codes for CASSLKETQYF.

This clonotype was seen at least ten times. The chain carries TRBV2 and TRBJ2-7, with 14 nucleotides matching TRBD2. The CDR3 is 17 amino acids. CDR1 is SNHLY, CDR2 FYNNEI, per germline. The J segment lost 0 bases and the V segment lost 6 bases, leaving 7 bases of the junction unmatched. The CDR3 here is CASRRGTSGGSSYEQYF. The CDR3 nucleotides read TGTGCCAGCAGGAGAGGGACTAGCGGGGGCAGCTCCTACGAGCAGTACTTC.

There are many counts of this clonotype. The chain joins TRBV6-1 to TRBJ1-1; D is possibly TRBD1 (6 bases). The CDR3 runs to 14 residues. Germline-derived CDR1 and CDR2 are MNHNS and SASEGT. Trimming stripped 5 bases from V and 6 bases from J, with 16 bases between. This chain's CDR3 is CASSPGVWSAEAFF. CDR3 in DNA: TGTGCCAGCAGTCCAGGGGTTTGGAGCGCTGAAGCTTTCTTT.